This T cell receptor (beta chain) is from a study of shared clonotypes between healthy human individuals. From CD4+ cells came CD45RA+ naive and CD45RA-negative memory subsets. A deep-level run was used for the assay. This table comes from immunoSEQ multiplex PCR, and its TCRdb copy is limited to in-frame clones, with some not included. The repertoire holds approximately 1,500,000 clones, with approximately 98% as singletons. This clone was picked up a small number of times. Antigen: not known. At the DNA level, this CDR3 is encoded by other sequences in the same sample as well. General study results and limits: Researchers found naive subsets generally carried larger estimated richness than memory subsets.

The receptor was isolated from a man aged 30 to 39 in good health. Sequencing was performed on naive CD4+ T cells sorted from blood. Subset reported: CD45RA+ positively selected.

The CDR3 nucleotides read TGTGCCAGTACTAGCAATCAGCCCCAGCATTTT. Amino acids: CASTSNQPQHF. The genes are TRBV28 and TRBJ1-5; D remains ambiguous. The ends were cut back, 9 bases at V and 0 bases at J, with 3 bases in the middle. Germline V CDR1 and CDR2: MDHEN, SYDVKM. The CDR3 runs 11 residues.